This TCR beta chain derives from a study of CD8 T cells in ankylosing spondylitis. Remarks on this clonotype: Its antigen is unidentified.

The CDR3 consists of 17 residues. V shed 2 bases and J 6 bases; nucleotides not matched to a gene: 13. Germline lookup yields CDR1 SGDLS and CDR2 YYNGEE. Quantitative 5'-RACE with molecular barcodes was used to make the TCR beta libraries. Each CDR3 protein gets one entry after TCRdb re-called the 5' RACE reads with MiXCR. Here the sample spans tens of thousands of distinct CDR3 sequences, 2.5% to 3% being singletons. The study, taken as a whole, reports: Clones tied to disease were said to be significantly enriched in matched ankylosing spondylitis synovial fluid. CD8+ cells made up the disease-linked clones, which were relatively rare in peripheral blood.

Source material: blood, either unsorted or a sorted T cell fraction (not recorded which). This receptor was taken from a female donor with ankylosing spondylitis or in good health (not recorded which). The chain uses TRBV9 and TRBJ1-2; 10 positions agree with TRBD1. CDR3 DNA: TGTGCCAGCAGCGTCGGGACAGGGGCCGCCCTGGCCCATGGCTACACCTTC. It yields the protein CASSVGTGAALAHGYTF.